This T cell receptor beta chain was documented in a study of breast tumors, draining lymph nodes, adjacent tissues. Broader study findings: Data only fit, rather than demonstrated, lymph node origin of most tumor T cells. Tumor repertoires ranked between lymph nodes and nontumor tissue in diversity, with V and J gene preferences.

The V end lost 0 bases, the J end lost 4 bases, and 10 bases lay between the germline ends. The CDR3 runs to 15 residues. CDR1 is SGHRS and CDR2 is YFSETQ in the germline V gene. This clonotype was observed at least ten times. Antigen specificity is unknown. From the multiplex PCR reads, TCRdb called clonotypes with MiXCR, one entry per CDR3 protein. The table records 24,000 or so distinct CDR3 sequences, approximately 23% of them present only once. The sample comprised breast tumor tissue. This receptor was obtained from a female donor with breast cancer. Some clones in this sample may be carry-over from other donors' samples. V usage is TRBV5-1 and J usage is TRBJ2-2, with D tentatively TRBD1 (6 bases). CDR3 sequence reads: CASSLAAGVTGELFF. CDR3 DNA sequence: TGCGCCAGCAGCTTGGCGGCAGGGGTCACCGGGGAGCTGTTTTTT. The full variable domain, in which reference TRBV5-1 and TRBJ2-2 provide the parts outside the CDR3, is KAGVTQTPRYLIKTRGQQVTLSCSPISGHRSVSWYQQTPGQGLQFLFEYFSETQRNKGNFPGRFSGRQFSNSRSEMNVSTLELGDSALYLCASSLAAGVTGELFFGEGSRLTVL.